The 25 T cell receptor beta chains below come from one sample, sequenced in a study of blood T cells in healthy people across ages. PCR was performed a second time for 7 to 11 cycles using a sample-barcoded 5' primer and a J-beta primer mix. TCRdb reprocessed the 5' RACE reads with MiXCR, giving one entry per CDR3 protein. The sample shows around 800,000 distinct CDR3 sequences, around 45% of them seen only once. Sample: blood. These receptors were collected from a man in his sixties in good health.

The gene calls are TRBV28 and TRBJ2-7, with D possibly TRBD2 on 6 matching bases. In germline, CDR1 is MDHEN, CDR2 SYDVKM. The V end lost 4 bases, the J end lost 2 bases, and 15 bases lay between the germline ends. The length of the CDR3 is 15 residues. CDR3 sequence (DNA): TGTGCCAGCAGTTGGAGGGCGGAACGTACCTACGAGCAGTACTTC. Translated: CASSWRAERTYEQYF.

This rearrangement joins TRBV7-6 to TRBJ2-5, with unresolved D. Trimming shortened V by 1 base and J by 2 bases, and 14 bases separated the two germline ends. There are 16 residues in the CDR3. Germline V lookup: CDR1 SGHVS, CDR2 FNYEAQ. CDR3 nucleotide sequence: TGTGCCAGCAGCTTAGAGTCAGACCTGAATCAAGAGACCCAGTACTTC. The encoded protein is CASSLESDLNQETQYF.

On this clonotype itself: One end of the junction does not line up with germline, which may come from a read error. The rearrangement joins TRBV7-2 to TRBJ2-4; D is perhaps TRBD2 (6 bases). CDR3 length: 13 residues. Per the germline V gene, CDR1 is SGHTA and CDR2 is FQGNSA. The CDR3 coding sequence is TGTGTCAGCAGCTTCGGGGGACTAAACATTCAGTACTTC. Protein product: CVSSFGGLNIQYF.

This chain connects TRBV7-2 to TRBJ1-2; 8 nucleotides agree with TRBD1. The V gene end was trimmed by 1 base and the J gene end by 7 bases; junction bases not matched to a gene: 14. The CDR3 is 17 residues long. Germline CDR1 is SGHTA and CDR2 is FQGNSA. The CDR3 coding sequence is TGTGCCAGCAGCTTAGTATCAGGGGGCGCAAAGAGGGGTGGCTACACCTTC. Protein: CASSLVSGGAKRGGYTF. Full variable domain (remainder filled in from reference TRBV7-2 and TRBJ1-2): GAGVSQSPSNKVTEKGKDVELRCDPISGHTALYWYRQSLGQGLEFLIYFQGNSAPDKSGLPSDRFSAERTGGSVSTLTIQRTQQEDSAVYLCASSLVSGGAKRGGYTFGSGTRLTVV.

The J gene is TRBJ2-1, the V gene TRBV6-5; D gene ambiguous. The length of the CDR3 is 14 residues. CDR1 is MNHEY and CDR2 is SVGAGI in the germline V gene. V gave up 4 bases and J gave up 7 bases, with 14 bases separating them. CDR3 sequence: CASSSGQNKNEQFF. CDR3 bases: TGTGCCAGCAGTTCCGGGCAGAATAAAAATGAGCAGTTCTTC.

This chain uses TRBV6-6 with TRBJ2-1; the match to TRBD2 covers 8 bases. Matching the DNA end better, TRBJ2-7 makes the J call doubtful. Germline V gene data show CDR1 as MNHNY and CDR2 as SVGAGI (reference sequence). The CDR3 extends over 15 amino acids. The CDR3 protein is CASSRTGTSLGEQYF. In nucleotides, the CDR3 is TGTGCCAGCAGTAGAACCGGGACTAGTCTTGGCGAGCAGTACTTC.

This clonotype was recorded many times. The chain uses TRBV28 and TRBJ2-7; 10 bases align to TRBD1. Germline V CDR1 and CDR2: MDHEN, SYDVKM. The V segment lost 8 bases and the J segment 5 bases; nucleotides outside the gene matches: 6. This CDR3 region has 13 residues. The CDR3 region has the DNA TGTGCCAGCGGGGGACAGGGGTCCCACGAGCAGTACTTC. Translating gives CASGGQGSHEQYF.

This clonotype has only a few counts. The genes are TRBV20-1 and TRBJ1-4; D is possibly TRBD1 (6 bases). The V end lost 0 bases, the J end lost 2 bases, and 10 bases lay between the germline ends. CDR3 length equals 15 residues. The V gene's germline CDR1 is DFQATT and CDR2 SNEGSKA (reference sequence). The CDR3 sequence is CSAREMGATNEKLFF. The CDR3 nucleotides are TGCAGTGCTAGAGAAATGGGGGCCACTAATGAAAAACTGTTTTTT.

The genes are TRBV9 and TRBJ2-3; D not certain. Germline CDR1 SGDLS, CDR2 YYNGEE. Trimming removed 3 bases at V and 1 base at J, with 15 bases between. This CDR3 spans 16 amino acids. CDR3 sequence reads: CASSGRAGEGTDTQYF. CDR3 sequence (DNA): TGTGCCAGCAGCGGCCGGGCTGGGGAAGGCACAGATACGCAGTATTTT.

This clonotype was observed a handful of times. V gene TRBV6-2 or TRBV6-3 combines with J gene TRBJ2-7, with 8 nucleotides matching TRBD2. The CDR3 covers 14 residues. V was clipped by 0 bases and J by 8 bases; unmatched bases: 6. Germline V lookup: CDR1 MNHEY, CDR2 SVGEGT. The CDR3: CASSYSNPGGKQYF. The CDR3 region has the DNA TGTGCCAGCAGTTACTCGAATCCGGGAGGGAAGCAGTACTTC.

V usage is TRBV6-6 and J usage is TRBJ2-3, with 8 bases matching TRBD1. Germline lookup yields CDR1 MNHNY and CDR2 SVGAGI (reference sequence). There are 16 residues in the CDR3. V shed 2 bases, J shed 0 bases, and the junction held 4 bases outside the gene matches. The CDR3, as DNA: TGTGCCAGCAGTTACAGGACAGGGATTAGCACAGATACGCAGTATTTT. This codes for CASSYRTGISTDTQYF.

Concerning this clonotype itself: The CDR3 carries no conserved terminal phenylalanine or tryptophan, so it likely arises from a read error. This chain joins TRBV5-1 and TRBJ2-5; 9 nucleotides match TRBD1. CDR1 SGHRS and CDR2 YFSETQ come from the germline V gene. This CDR3 has 11 residues. CDR3 residues: CAGSPGQGQYS. The CDR3 nucleotides read TGCGCCGGCAGCCCAGGACAGGGGCAGTACTCC.

The V call is TRBV19, the J call TRBJ2-4; D call uncertain. The germline V and J ends were trimmed by 8 bases and 1 base, with 15 bases remaining between them. Germline loops: CDR1 LNHDA, CDR2 SQIVND (reference sequence). This CDR3 contains 15 residues. The CDR3 loop reads CASASVKGAKNIQYF. The CDR3 nucleotides are TGTGCCAGTGCCTCGGTCAAAGGGGCCAAAAACATTCAGTACTTC.

The rearrangement links TRBV5-5 to TRBJ1-2; TRBD1 is a possible D gene (5 bases). Trimming took off 0 bases at V and 8 bases at J, with 17 bases between the two ends. The CDR3 is made up of 15 amino acids. In germline, CDR1 is SGHKS, CDR2 YYEKEE (reference sequence). The CDR3 nucleotides read TGTGCCAGCAGCTTGGGTTCAGTCGGGGGGAAAGGCTACACCTTC. Its protein is CASSLGSVGGKGYTF. Based on the CDR3 plus reference TRBV5-5 and TRBJ1-2, the full variable domain is DAGVTQSPTHLIKTRGQQVTLRCSPISGHKSVSWYQQVLGQGPQFIFQYYEKEERGRGNFPDRFSARQFPNYSSELNVNALLLGDSALYLCASSLGSVGGKGYTFGSGTRLTVV.

This rearrangement joins TRBV28 to TRBJ2-5, with unresolved D. The ends were cut back, 3 bases at V and 4 bases at J, with 9 bases in the middle. Germline V gene lookup returns CDR1 MDHEN and CDR2 SYDVKM. This CDR3 has 13 amino acids. The CDR3: CASSFLSPETQYF. The CDR3 DNA is TGTGCCAGCAGTTTCCTGTCACCAGAGACCCAGTACTTC.

The V and J genes are TRBV3-1 and TRBJ1-1; 7 bases are shared with TRBD1. CDR3 length: 14 residues. Germline loops: CDR1 LGHDT, CDR2 YNNKEL (reference sequence). V gave up 4 bases and J gave up 5 bases; unmatched junction bases: 7. CDR3 bases: TGTGCCAGCAGCCCCGACAGGGACCAGACTGAAGCTTTCTTT. Its protein product is CASSPDRDQTEAFF.

In its sample, this clonotype was seen a few times. V is TRBV20-1 and J is TRBJ2-7; 7 nucleotides agree with TRBD1. The length of the CDR3 is 12 residues. Germline V gene sequence: CDR1 DFQATT, CDR2 SNEGSKA (reference sequence). Trimming at V came to 1 base and at J to 5 bases, leaving 2 bases not matched to a gene. The CDR3 here is CSARGDSHEQYF. The CDR3 DNA reads TGCAGTGCTAGAGGGGACAGTCACGAGCAGTACTTC.

This clonotype was seen more than once but under ten times. The rearrangement links TRBV20-1 to TRBJ1-1; 9 nucleotides agree with TRBD1. With V trimmed by 6 bases and J by 0 bases, 5 bases remained unmatched. CDR1 and CDR2 (germline): DFQATT, SNEGSKA (reference sequence). The CDR3 extends over 14 amino acids. The CDR3 sequence is CSAPRDRVNTEAFF. DNA of the CDR3: TGCAGTGCCCCCCGGGACAGGGTGAACACTGAAGCTTTCTTT.

In its sample, this clonotype was seen a few times. The V and J genes are TRBV2 and TRBJ2-7, with 8 positions matching TRBD1. The germline V gene encodes CDR1 SNHLY and CDR2 FYNNEI. This CDR3 spans 14 amino acids. Germline trimming cut 6 bases from V and 3 bases from J; bases unmatched to any gene: 7. CDR3: CASSLQGGYYEQYF. The CDR3 coding sequence is TGTGCCAGCAGCCTACAGGGGGGATACTACGAGCAGTACTTC.

The chain is built from TRBV20-1 and TRBJ2-4; D not resolved. Trimming removed 5 bases from V and 0 bases from J, with 8 bases in between. Germline lookup yields CDR1 DFQATT and CDR2 SNEGSKA (reference sequence). The CDR3 contains 13 residues. In DNA form, the CDR3 reads TGCAGTGCTGCAAGGGAAGCCAAAAACATTCAGTACTTC. It codes for CSAAREAKNIQYF.

The chain has TRBV24-1 and TRBJ2-5; D is undetermined. From germline, CDR1 is KGHDR and CDR2 SFDVKD. The CDR3 is made up of 13 amino acids. Between the trimmed V and J ends, which lost 0 bases and 11 bases, there was a span of 12 bases. This chain's CDR3 is CATSDLWNNEQYF. As DNA, the CDR3 is TGTGCCACCAGTGATTTGTGGAACAATGAGCAGTACTTC.

The rearrangement joins TRBV18 to TRBJ2-3, with 9 nucleotides matching TRBD1. This CDR3 has 15 residues. The V gene's germline CDR1 is KGHSH and CDR2 LQKENI. J lost 4 bases, V lost 3 bases, and 5 bases had no gene match. The CDR3 sequence is CASSPRTGAPDTQYF. The CDR3 DNA follows: TGTGCCAGCTCACCGAGGACAGGGGCGCCAGATACGCAGTATTTT.

The V and J genes are TRBV9 and TRBJ2-7; D gene uncertain. V was clipped by 3 bases and J by 2 bases, with 15 bases between them. The CDR3 is made up of 15 amino acids. Germline V CDR1 and CDR2: SGDLS, YYNGEE. CDR3 sequence: CASSGSLYGAYEQYF. The CDR3 DNA follows: TGTGCCAGCAGCGGTAGTCTGTACGGAGCCTACGAGCAGTACTTC.

This clonotype has just a few counts. J is TRBJ2-1 and V is TRBV29-1; no clear D gene. The CDR3 length is 12 residues. The V gene's germline CDR1 is SQVTM and CDR2 ANQGSEA. V lost 6 bases and J 2 bases, leaving 8 bases between the germline ends. CDR3 protein: CSVTKAYNEQFF. The CDR3 nucleotides read TGCAGCGTAACAAAGGCCTACAATGAGCAGTTCTTC.

This clonotype was counted at least ten times. The chain is built from TRBV6-5 and TRBJ2-2; TRBD2 aligns across 7 bases. Per germline, CDR1 MNHEY and CDR2 SVGAGI. The V gene end was trimmed by 5 bases and the J gene end by 3 bases; junction bases not matched to a gene: 6. The CDR3 runs to 15 residues. The CDR3 is CASSAGTTYTGELFF. CDR3 nucleotide sequence: TGTGCCAGCAGTGCCGGGACTACGTACACCGGGGAGCTGTTTTTT.